This T cell receptor (beta chain) was found in a study of shared clonotypes between healthy human individuals. Study-level findings and limits: The small donor group covered limited genetic and exposure diversity. Non-shared clonotypes had lower generation probabilities than those shared by all four donors.

Note on this clone: What it binds is unknown.

The CDR3 consists of 13 residues. Trimming left V 6 bases short and J 3 bases short, with 11 bases between. Germline CDR1 and CDR2: MDHEN and SYDVKM. Naive CD4+ cells were CD45RA-selected; the remaining cells were memory. Study processing details: Filtering differed since immunoSEQ provided only junctions, with no quality scores. The protocol was immunoSEQ multiplex PCR, while the TCRdb copy is restricted to in-frame clones and leaves out a portion. V and J calls and clone size come straight from that table; D and trimming were deduced from the DNA. The sample comprises approximately 1,000,000 clones, more than 75% of which are singletons, and 0.52% rests with the top ten.

The rearrangement joins TRBV28 to TRBJ1-1, with D perhaps TRBD1 (5 bases). The receptor's source is a man aged 18-30 years in good health. Some clones in this sample may be carry-over from other donors' samples. The sequenced sample consisted of memory CD4+ T cells from PBMCs. The subset was: CD45RA-negative fraction. Here the CDR3 reads CASSPGGYTEAFF. The CDR3 DNA is TGTGCCAGCAGCCCCGGGGGTTACACTGAAGCTTTCTTT.